Below are 20 T cell receptor beta chains sequenced from a single sample in a study of shared clonotypes between healthy human individuals. TCRdb keeps only in-frame clones here, not all; method: immunoSEQ multiplex PCR. The sample yields 600,000 or so clones, roughly 98% seen once. The naive CD8 fraction comprised CD45RO-negative cells positively selected for CCR7 and excluded terminally differentiated effector memory CD45RA+ cells. Sample: naive CD8+ T cells sorted from blood. Every receptor here comes from a man younger than 40 in good health.

V and J are TRBV10-3 and TRBJ2-5, with 7 bases matching TRBD1. The CDR3 covers 15 residues. The ends lost 0 bases at V and 5 bases at J; junction bases unmatched: 6. The germline V gene encodes CDR1 ENHRY and CDR2 SYGVKD. CDR3 sequence: CAISESRQGDETQYF. In nucleotides, the CDR3 is TGTGCCATCAGTGAGTCGAGGCAGGGGGACGAGACCCAGTACTTC.

The rearrangement joins TRBV11-2 to TRBJ2-7, with 14 bases identical to TRBD2. Per the germline V gene, CDR1 is SGHAT and CDR2 is FQNNGV. V was pared by 4 bases and J by 3 bases, with 2 bases of the junction left unmatched. The CDR3 totals 15 residues. The CDR3 coding sequence is TGTGCCAGCAGCTCCGGGACTAGCGGGAGCTACGAGCAGTACTTC. Translating it yields CASSSGTSGSYEQYF.

CDR3 in DNA: TGTGCCAGTAGCCCGGGACAGAGCTACGAGCAGTACTTC. Amino acid sequence: CASSPGQSYEQYF. The chain combines TRBV19 with TRBJ2-7, with 7 bases matching TRBD1. CDR1 is LNHDA, CDR2 SQIVND, per germline (reference sequence). V trimming: 6 bases; J trimming: 3 bases; junction bases outside the gene matches: 5. The CDR3 spans 13 residues. Drawing the rest from reference TRBV19 and TRBJ2-7, the complete variable domain is DGGITQSPKYLFRKEGQNVTLSCEQNLNHDAMYWYRQDPGQGLRLIYYSQIVNDFQKGDIAEGYSVSREKKESFPLTVTSAQKNPTAFYLCASSPGQSYEQYFGPGTRLTVT.

V and J are TRBV7-9 and TRBJ2-2; 7 nucleotides align to TRBD2. Germline V gene data show CDR1 as SEHNR and CDR2 as FQNEAQ (reference sequence). J lost 2 bases, V lost 5 bases, and 5 bases had no gene match. The CDR3 consists of 15 residues. CDR3 sequence (DNA): TGTGCCAGCAGCCCTCGACTAGCAAACACCGGGGAGCTGTTTTTT. This gives the protein CASSPRLANTGELFF.

The rearrangement uses TRBV27 and TRBJ2-2; 8 bases map to TRBD2. This CDR3 is 16 amino acids long. Germline V gene lookup returns CDR1 MNHEY and CDR2 SMNVEV (reference sequence). V lost 7 bases and J lost 5; bases outside the gene matches: 12. CDR3 coding DNA: TGTGCCAGCACTCCCGAAGCGGGAGATGGGACCGGGGAGCTGTTTTTT. Translation: CASTPEAGDGTGELFF.

CDR3 nucleotide sequence: TGTGCCAGCTCACCACCGGAAATAGCGCCTAATGAAAAACTGTTTTTT. This gives the protein CASSPPEIAPNEKLFF. The J gene is TRBJ1-4, the V gene TRBV18; no reliable D call. Trimming removed 0 bases from V and 3 bases from J, with 11 bases in between. Germline loops: CDR1 KGHSH, CDR2 LQKENI. This CDR3 has 16 amino acids. The full variable domain, with the rest looked up from reference TRBV18 and TRBJ1-4, is NAGVMQNPRHLVRRRGQEARLRCSPMKGHSHVYWYRQLPEEGLKFMVYLQKENIIDESGMPKERFSAEFPKEGPSILRIQQVVRGDSAAYFCASSPPEIAPNEKLFFGSGTQLSVL.

This clone was seen once. Within the sample, other DNA sequences also encode this same CDR3. V gene TRBV9 combines with J gene TRBJ2-7; 10 bases fit TRBD1. The ends lost 4 bases at V and 4 bases at J; junction bases unmatched: 5. The CDR3 is made up of 14 amino acids. Looked up from germline, CDR1 is SGDLS and CDR2 is YYNGEE. The CDR3 DNA sequence: TGTGCCAGCAGCCCAAGGGACAGGGGATACGAGCAGTACTTC. Amino acids: CASSPRDRGYEQYF.

The rearrangement joins TRBV7-9 to TRBJ2-5; 11 nucleotides match TRBD2. V lost 4 bases, J lost 5 bases, and 6 bases stayed unmatched. This CDR3 contains 15 residues. CDR1 SEHNR and CDR2 FQNEAQ come from the germline V gene (reference sequence). The CDR3 sequence: CASSSLAGVWETQYF. The CDR3 nucleotides are TGTGCCAGCAGCTCACTAGCGGGAGTATGGGAGACCCAGTACTTC. The variable domain in full, with the rest retrieved from reference TRBV7-9 and TRBJ2-5, is DTGVSQNPRHKITKRGQNVTFRCDPISEHNRLYWYRQTLGQGPEFLTYFQNEAQLEKSRLLSDRFSAERPKGSFSTLEIQRTEQGDSAMYLCASSSLAGVWETQYFGPGTRLLVL.

The chain combines TRBV9 with TRBJ2-3, with TRBD1 identical over 7 bases. The CDR3 spans 16 residues. Trimming removed 3 bases from V and 0 bases from J; junction bases left unmatched: 7. Germline V gene lookup returns CDR1 SGDLS and CDR2 YYNGEE. The CDR3 DNA follows: TGTGCCAGCAGCGAAGGGACAGAAAGTAGCACAGATACGCAGTATTTT. Amino acids: CASSEGTESSTDTQYF.

The chain is built from TRBV5-4 and TRBJ2-1; 9 bases fit TRBD2. Germline V gives CDR1 SGHNT, CDR2 YYREEE (reference sequence). The V and J ends lost 7 bases and 8 bases, in that order; junction bases with no gene match: 22. This CDR3 is built from 18 residues. As DNA, the CDR3 is TGTGCCAGCGGCGTAGACGATAGCGGGAGTTTTGGGGCCGATGAGCAGTTCTTC. Its translation: CASGVDDSGSFGADEQFF. Drawing the rest from reference TRBV5-4 and TRBJ2-1, the complete variable domain is ETGVTQSPTHLIKTRGQQVTLRCSSQSGHNTVSWYQQALGQGPQFIFQYYREEENGRGNFPPRFSGLQFPNYSSELNVNALELDDSALYLCASGVDDSGSFGADEQFFGPGTRLTVL.

This chain joins TRBV7-3 and TRBJ2-1; D gene ambiguous. Germline V gene data show CDR1 as SGHTA and CDR2 as FQGTGA. V was clipped by 1 base and J by 5 bases, with 6 bases between them. The CDR3 spans 13 residues. CDR3 nucleotide sequence: TGTGCCAGCAGCTTAATCAGTAACAATGAGCAGTTCTTC. Translated, it gives CASSLISNNEQFF.

This chain joins TRBV15 and TRBJ2-2, with a weak D call TRBD2 (7 bases). The CDR3 runs to 15 residues. Trimming removed 0 bases at V and 4 bases at J, with 9 bases between. Germline V gives CDR1 LNHNV, CDR2 YYDKDF (reference sequence). CDR3 loop: CATSRERGGTGELFF. In DNA form, the CDR3 reads TGTGCCACCAGCAGAGAGAGGGGGGGCACCGGGGAGCTGTTTTTT.

This chain connects TRBV7-9 to TRBJ2-7; the match to TRBD1 covers 9 bases. Trimming removed 5 bases from V and 7 bases from J; junction bases left unmatched: 12. There are 15 residues in the CDR3. Germline values: CDR1 SEHNR, CDR2 FQNEAQ (reference sequence). The CDR3 sequence: CASSPPRTGVNEQYF. The DNA of the CDR3 is TGTGCCAGCAGCCCTCCACGGACAGGGGTAAATGAGCAGTACTTC.

J is TRBJ2-5 and V is TRBV29-1, with a tentative D call TRBD2 (5 bases). There are 13 residues in the CDR3. Trimming cost V 4 bases and J 4 bases, with 13 bases left between them. CDR1 is SQVTM and CDR2 is ANQGSEA in the germline V gene. CDR3 loop: CSVVVLVLETQYF. CDR3 bases: TGCAGCGTTGTGGTACTAGTTCTAGAGACCCAGTACTTC. The whole variable domain, remainder taken from reference TRBV29-1 and TRBJ2-5, is SAVISQKPSRDICQRGTSLTIQCQVDSQVTMMFWYRQQPGQSLTLIATANQGSEATYESGFVIDKFPISRPNLTFSTLTVSNMSPEDSSIYLCSVVVLVLETQYFGPGTRLLVL.

This chain connects TRBV9 to TRBJ1-2, with a tentative D call TRBD1 (6 bases). Trimming removed 5 bases from V and 2 bases from J, with 19 bases in between. The CDR3 has 16 residues. CDR1 is SGDLS, CDR2 YYNGEE, per germline. The CDR3 reads CASRGRDIRGNYGYTF. CDR3 nucleotide sequence: TGTGCCAGCAGGGGCCGGGACATTCGAGGGAACTATGGCTACACCTTC.

This rearrangement joins TRBV30 to TRBJ1-1; 9 bases are a match to TRBD1. The V segment lost 0 bases and the J segment 7 bases; nucleotides outside the gene matches: 6. Looked up from germline, CDR1 is GTSNPN and CDR2 is SVGIG (reference sequence). This CDR3 is 14 amino acids long. CDR3 coding DNA: TGTGCCTGGAGTGTCGGGACAGGGATGGATGAAGCTTTCTTT. Encoded protein: CAWSVGTGMDEAFF. Drawing the rest from reference TRBV30 and TRBJ1-1, the complete variable domain is SQTIHQWPATLVQPVGSPLSLECTVEGTSNPNLYWYRQAAGRGLQLLFYSVGIGQISSEVPQNLSASRPQDRQFILSSKKLLLSDSGFYLCAWSVGTGMDEAFFGQGTRLTVV.

This chain joins TRBV27 and TRBJ2-2, with D possibly called TRBD1 or TRBD2 (5 bases each). The V end lost 3 bases, the J end lost 7 bases, and 15 bases lay between the germline ends. The CDR3 is 15 amino acids. Germline values: CDR1 MNHEY, CDR2 SMNVEV (reference sequence). CDR3 nucleotide sequence: TGTGCCAGCAGTTTCGTTTCAGGGAGTAACGGGGAGCTGTTTTTT. It is translated as CASSFVSGSNGELFF.

The CDR3 DNA reads as TGTGCCAGCAGCGCCACTAAAGGGTACTCCTACGAGCAGTACTTC. Amino acids: CASSATKGYSYEQYF. This chain uses TRBV7-9 with TRBJ2-7, with D hard to call. Germline CDR1 reads SEHNR; CDR2 reads FQNEAQ (reference sequence). Trimming shortened V by 5 bases and J by 0 bases, and 14 bases separated the two germline ends. The CDR3 sequence is 15 residues long.

The rearrangement uses TRBV6-5 and TRBJ2-1, with 9 bases matching TRBD2. CDR1 and CDR2 from the germline V gene are MNHEY and SVGAGI. J was trimmed by 5 bases and V by 0 bases; bases with no gene match: 5. The CDR3 is 16 residues long. This CDR3 is CASSYSGSGGHNEQFF. CDR3 in DNA: TGTGCCAGCAGTTACTCGGGGAGCGGGGGGCACAATGAGCAGTTCTTC.

The rearrangement uses TRBV27 and TRBJ1-5; D is undetermined. V lost 0 bases and J lost 4, with 10 bases in between. The CDR3 is 15 amino acids. The germline CDR1 and CDR2 sequences are MNHEY and SMNVEV (reference sequence). This chain's CDR3 is CASSLSGLGNQPQHF. CDR3 bases: TGTGCCAGCAGTTTATCGGGTTTGGGGAATCAGCCCCAGCATTTT.